The 27 T cell receptor beta chains reported below all come from one sample, sequenced in a study of radiation and T cells in renal cell carcinoma. Some clones are missing from TCRdb's copy, which holds only in-frame ones; the method was immunoSEQ multiplex PCR. The sample lists some 140,000 clones; around nine tenths were seen once. The time point: baseline pretreatment blood. Treatment described: 15 Gy SBRT to primary tumor, nephrectomy 4 weeks later. The material sequenced was blood, taken from a patient whose treatment included radiotherapy and nephrectomy. These receptors were collected from a woman between 45 and 60 years old with renal cell carcinoma.

The chain joins TRBV11-2 to TRBJ2-7, with TRBD1 matching over 9 bases. With V trimmed by 5 bases and J by 2 bases, 7 bases remained unmatched. The CDR3 loop spans 15 amino acids. CDR1 and CDR2 from the germline V gene are SGHAT and FQNNGV. CDR3 sequence (DNA): TGTGCCAGCAGCCCCGACAGGGGGAATCCCTACGAGCAGTACTTC. It translates to CASSPDRGNPYEQYF.

The rearrangement links TRBV19 to TRBJ1-2; maybe TRBD1 (5 bases). V was trimmed by 7 bases and J by 4 bases, leaving 13 bases between them. CDR1 and CDR2 (germline): LNHDA, SQIVND (reference sequence). The CDR3 length is 13 residues. The CDR3 bases are TGTGCCAGTATTGGGGGTATTGGCTATGGCTACACCTTC. Its translation: CASIGGIGYGYTF.

The chain uses TRBV19 and TRBJ1-4, with no clear D. In germline, CDR1 is LNHDA, CDR2 SQIVND (reference sequence). The germline V and J ends were trimmed by 0 bases and 8 bases, with 10 bases remaining between them. The CDR3 is made up of 14 amino acids. For the CDR3, the DNA is TGTGCCAGTAGTATAGATGTGGGCGGAGAAAAACTGTTTTTT. Residues: CASSIDVGGEKLFF.

The rearrangement joins TRBV9 to TRBJ2-3; the D gene could be TRBD1 or TRBD2 (5 bases each). The CDR3 sequence is 15 residues long. Germline V CDR1 and CDR2: SGDLS, YYNGEE. The V and J ends lost 7 bases and 5 bases respectively, with 20 bases between them. This CDR3 is CASRSPGTRGDTQYF. As DNA, the CDR3 is TGTGCCAGCCGATCGCCAGGGACCCGGGGAGATACGCAGTATTTT.

The chain links TRBV5-6 to TRBJ1-6, with a tentative D call TRBD1 (6 bases). The V end was cut by 2 bases, the J end by 8 bases, with 17 bases between. The CDR3 runs 16 residues. CDR1 and CDR2 from the germline V gene are SGHDT and YYEEEE. CDR3 sequence reads: CASSFRTVIGDSPLHF. The CDR3 DNA is TGTGCCAGCAGCTTCCGGACAGTAATTGGTGATTCACCCCTCCACTTT.

V is TRBV29-1 and J is TRBJ1-2; D unclear. Germline CDR1 SQVTM, CDR2 ANQGSEA. V gave up 6 bases and J gave up 5 bases, with 16 bases separating them. This CDR3 is 13 amino acids long. The CDR3 DNA sequence: TGCAGCGTATGGGGTGGTCTTGGGTATGGCTACACCTTC. Its protein is CSVWGGLGYGYTF.

The genes are TRBV9 and TRBJ1-1; tentatively, D is TRBD1 (6 bases). With 4 bases removed from V and 8 bases from J, the gap between germline ends came to 18 bases. This CDR3 is 14 amino acids long. The germline V gene encodes CDR1 SGDLS and CDR2 YYNGEE. The CDR3 DNA sequence: TGTGCCAGCAGCACCGACGGGACATCCGCCGAAGCTTTCTTT. It yields the protein CASSTDGTSAEAFF.

This clone was observed a few times. This chain connects TRBV11-2 to TRBJ1-6, with TRBD1 as a possible D gene (6 bases). Germline V CDR1 and CDR2: SGHAT, FQNNGV. The CDR3 is 18 residues long. V lost 6 bases, J lost 10 bases, and 28 bases lay in between. The chain's CDR3 is CASRPTQTGNPPRSPLHF. Written as DNA, the CDR3 is TGTGCCAGCAGACCTACCCAAACAGGGAACCCCCCCAGGTCACCCCTCCACTTT.

The V call is TRBV5-4, the J call TRBJ2-1, with 7 bases lining up with TRBD1. The CDR3 sequence is 14 residues long. Trimming cost V 4 bases and J 4 bases; bases outside gene matches: 5. Germline CDR1 SGHNT, CDR2 YYREEE (reference sequence). CDR3: CASSADRDYNEQFF. For the CDR3, the DNA is TGTGCCAGCAGCGCAGACAGGGATTACAATGAGCAGTTCTTC.

This rearrangement joins TRBV19 to TRBJ1-3, with D hard to call. Deletions cut 7 bases from V and 11 bases from J, with 21 bases between. Germline loops: CDR1 LNHDA, CDR2 SQIVND (reference sequence). This CDR3 is built from 14 residues. DNA for the CDR3: TGTGCCAGTACCCCCGGCCCTGGATCCGGCTCCATATATTTT. The encoded protein is CASTPGPGSGSIYF.

The chain uses TRBV9 and TRBJ1-2; no firm D call. The CDR3 has 13 amino acids. Trimming removed 0 bases from V and 3 bases from J, with 6 bases in between. Looked up from germline, CDR1 is SGDLS and CDR2 is YYNGEE. In DNA form, the CDR3 reads TGTGCCAGCAGCGTAGCAGAGTACTATGGCTACACCTTC. Its translation is CASSVAEYYGYTF.

This clone appeared once. The chain combines TRBV6-5 with TRBJ1-5; the D gene is possibly TRBD1 (5 bases). V was trimmed by 0 bases and J by 4 bases, leaving 10 bases between them. Germline-derived CDR1 and CDR2 are MNHEY and SVGAGI. The CDR3 loop spans 15 amino acids. DNA for the CDR3: TGTGCCAGCAGTTACTCGGGCAGGGATAATCAGCCCCAGCATTTT. Amino acids: CASSYSGRDNQPQHF.

This clone was found a few times. The V gene is TRBV29-1, the J gene TRBJ1-1; no definite D call. V was cut by 3 bases and J by 3 bases, with 11 bases left in between. The CDR3 loop spans 13 amino acids. CDR1 is SQVTM, CDR2 ANQGSEA, per germline. The CDR3 spells CSVEIVRHTEAFF. The CDR3 nucleotides read TGCAGCGTTGAGATAGTTAGGCACACTGAAGCTTTCTTT.

The gene calls are TRBV6-1 and TRBJ1-1, with D maybe TRBD1 (5 bases). V lost 4 bases and J 6 bases, leaving 9 bases between the germline ends. The CDR3 is made up of 12 amino acids. Germline CDR1 and CDR2: MNHNS and SASEGT. The CDR3 nucleotides read TGTGCCAGCAGTGTAGGCAGGGCTGAAGCTTTCTTT. The encoded protein is CASSVGRAEAFF.

The chain is built from TRBV7-2 and TRBJ1-6, with 7 nucleotides matching TRBD1. With V trimmed by 3 bases and J by 10 bases, 12 bases remained unmatched. The CDR3 extends over 16 amino acids. The germline CDR1 and CDR2 sequences are SGHTA and FQGNSA. The chain's CDR3 is CASSFSPTGLESPLHF. The CDR3 DNA follows: TGTGCCAGCAGCTTCAGCCCGACAGGGCTGGAATCACCCCTCCACTTT.

J is TRBJ1-1 and V is TRBV6-6, with 7 nucleotides matching TRBD1. Germline CDR1 reads MNHNY; CDR2 reads SVGAGI (reference sequence). The J segment lost 1 base and the V segment lost 8 bases, leaving 10 bases of the junction unmatched. This CDR3 has 15 amino acids. The CDR3 region is CASVPPGTENTEAFF. CDR3 bases: TGTGCCAGCGTGCCCCCCGGGACAGAGAACACTGAAGCTTTCTTT.

The chain uses TRBV6-5 and TRBJ1-5; possibly TRBD1 for D (5 bases). Germline CDR1 and CDR2: MNHEY and SVGAGI. The CDR3 sequence is 14 residues long. V shed 0 bases and J shed 5 bases, with 8 bases lying between them. The CDR3, as DNA: TGTGCCAGCAGTTACTCTTGGGGGGATCAGCCCCAGCATTTT. Protein sequence: CASSYSWGDQPQHF.

This chain connects TRBV18 to TRBJ2-1; D not certain. CDR3 size: 13 residues. V was trimmed by 0 bases and J by 11 bases, leaving 11 bases between them. Germline V gene sequence: CDR1 KGHSH, CDR2 LQKENI. This chain's CDR3 is CASSPPSGLQQFF. In DNA, the CDR3 is TGTGCCAGCTCACCACCATCAGGCTTGCAGCAGTTCTTC.

This chain uses TRBV13 with TRBJ2-4; 11 nucleotides agree with TRBD2. Germline loops: CDR1 PRHDT, CDR2 FYEKMQ (reference sequence). V shed 4 bases, J shed 0 bases, and the junction held 2 bases outside the gene matches. This CDR3 is 16 amino acids long. The CDR3, as DNA: TGTGCCAGCAGCTACCTAGCGGGGGGAGCCAAAAACATTCAGTACTTC. This encodes CASSYLAGGAKNIQYF.

The chain joins TRBV18 to TRBJ1-4; unclear D gene. From germline, CDR1 is KGHSH and CDR2 LQKENI. V was cut by 3 bases and J by 5 bases, with 16 bases left in between. This CDR3 spans 16 amino acids. The chain's CDR3 is CASSPMEDRSNEKLFF. The CDR3 DNA sequence: TGTGCCAGCTCACCCATGGAGGACCGATCGAATGAAAAACTGTTTTTT.

J is TRBJ1-5 and V is TRBV6-6, with TRBD1 as a possible D gene (5 bases). V was cut by 6 bases and J by 8 bases, with 17 bases left in between. This CDR3 has 14 amino acids. CDR1 is MNHNY and CDR2 is SVGAGI in the germline V gene (reference sequence). The CDR3 loop is CASSHIRAGEPQHF. Here the CDR3 DNA reads TGTGCCAGCAGCCACATCCGGGCGGGGGAGCCCCAGCATTTT.

The chain combines TRBV28 with TRBJ2-7; 8 bases line up with TRBD1. There are 15 residues in the CDR3. Germline CDR1 MDHEN, CDR2 SYDVKM. The J segment lost 1 base and the V segment lost 6 bases, leaving 8 bases of the junction unmatched. The CDR3 is CASSTYGQGSYEQYF. The CDR3 bases are TGTGCCAGCAGCACATATGGACAGGGTTCCTACGAGCAGTACTTC. Based on the CDR3 plus reference TRBV28 and TRBJ2-7, the full variable domain is DVKVTQSSRYLVKRTGEKVFLECVQDMDHENMFWYRQDPGLGLRLIYFSYDVKMKEKGDIPEGYSVSREKKERFSLILESASTNQTSMYLCASSTYGQGSYEQYFGPGTRLTVT.

J is TRBJ1-1 and V is TRBV5-1; TRBD1 agrees at 8 bases. CDR3 length equals 15 residues. Germline trimming cut 0 bases from V and 5 bases from J; bases unmatched to any gene: 6. Germline values: CDR1 SGHRS, CDR2 YFSETQ. CDR3 sequence: CASSLEPDRGTEAFF. CDR3 in DNA: TGCGCCAGCAGCTTGGAACCCGACAGGGGTACTGAAGCTTTCTTT.

The J gene is TRBJ2-7, the V gene TRBV5-1; D unresolved. Germline loops: CDR1 SGHRS, CDR2 YFSETQ. Trimming took 3 bases from V and 6 from J, leaving 13 bases between them. CDR3 length: 13 amino acids. DNA for the CDR3: TGCGCCAGCAGCTCCTTAGCTGAAGGCGAGCAGTACTTC. It encodes CASSSLAEGEQYF.

The gene calls are TRBV6-6 and TRBJ1-1; 7 positions agree with TRBD1. CDR1 MNHNY and CDR2 SVGAGI come from the germline V gene (reference sequence). J was trimmed by 0 bases and V by 6 bases; bases with no gene match: 10. CDR3 length: 16 amino acids. Here the CDR3 reads CASRAAVTGMNTEAFF. The CDR3, as DNA: TGTGCCAGCAGAGCCGCCGTGACAGGGATGAACACTGAAGCTTTCTTT.

The chain employs TRBV4-1 and TRBJ1-2; D not resolved. The CDR3 has 15 amino acids. Per germline, CDR1 MGHRA and CDR2 YSYEKL. V gave up 0 bases and J gave up 8 bases, with 16 bases separating them. DNA of the CDR3: TGCGCCAGCAGCCAAGAATGGCAACTCGCGGGCGGCTACACCTTC. Its protein product is CASSQEWQLAGGYTF.

This clone has just one count. This CDR3 is CATSKDSGTAGGETQYF. DNA for the CDR3: TGTGCCACCAGCAAGGATTCCGGGACCGCGGGAGGGGAGACCCAGTACTTC. The J gene is TRBJ2-5, the V gene TRBV15; 9 positions agree with TRBD2. V shed 4 bases and J 5 bases; nucleotides not matched to a gene: 14. The CDR3 contains 17 residues. Germline V gene data show CDR1 as LNHNV and CDR2 as YYDKDF (reference sequence).